One sample yielded the 13 T cell receptor beta chains listed below, sequenced in a study of blood T cell repertoires in COVID-19. Repertoires were generated with immunoSEQ multiplex PCR, while TCRdb's copy carries only in-frame clones and drops some. This sample yields about 58,000 clones, of which around 89% are seen a single time; about 13% belongs to the top ten. Sequenced material: peripheral blood. These receptors were collected from a man aged 60 to 75 with active COVID-19.

The genes are TRBV4-3 and TRBJ1-5; maybe TRBD1 (6 bases). The CDR3 has 16 amino acids. Germline loops: CDR1 LGHNA, CDR2 YSLEER. Trimming stripped 0 bases from V and 4 bases from J, with 13 bases between. As DNA, the CDR3 is TGCGCCAGCAGCCAAGATCGTGTAGGGGGAAATCAGCCCCAGCATTTT. Its translation is CASSQDRVGGNQPQHF.

This chain links TRBV6-5 with TRBJ1-5, with 7 bases that match TRBD1. The CDR3 is 14 residues long. The germline CDR1 and CDR2 sequences are MNHEY and SVGAGI. V lost 5 bases to trimming and J lost 0 bases; unmatched junction nucleotides: 1. The CDR3 is CASSRDSSNQPQHF. The CDR3 DNA is TGTGCCAGCAGTCGGGACAGTAGCAATCAGCCCCAGCATTTT.

This rearrangement joins TRBV5-6 to TRBJ1-2; D is uncertain. This CDR3 has 15 amino acids. The V end lost 1 base, the J end lost 0 bases, and 10 bases lay between the germline ends. CDR1 is SGHDT, CDR2 YYEEEE, per germline. CDR3 sequence reads: CASSLRNSPNYGYTF. The CDR3 DNA reads TGTGCCAGCAGCTTGAGGAACAGTCCTAACTATGGCTACACCTTC.

The J gene is TRBJ1-1, the V gene TRBV28; 9 bases fit TRBD1. The CDR3 is 13 residues long. The V segment lost 6 bases and the J segment 4 bases; nucleotides outside the gene matches: 3. Looked up from germline, CDR1 is MDHEN and CDR2 is SYDVKM. The CDR3 here is CASRRDRATEAFF. CDR3 DNA: TGTGCCAGCAGACGGGACAGGGCCACTGAAGCTTTCTTT.

Only one count was recorded for this clone. The V and J genes are TRBV7-3 and TRBJ2-1; unclear D gene. The germline gives CDR1 SGHTA, CDR2 FQGTGA. CDR3 size: 12 residues. Between the trimmed V and J ends, which lost 2 bases and 12 bases, there was a span of 11 bases. The CDR3 region has the DNA TGTGCCAGCAGCTTACCCAACCAGGTGCAGTTCTTC. This gives the protein CASSLPNQVQFF.

The chain links TRBV5-1 to TRBJ1-1, with TRBD1 matching over 12 bases. The CDR3 runs 15 residues. The V and J ends lost 0 bases and 5 bases, in that order; junction bases with no gene match: 2. Germline lookup yields CDR1 SGHRS and CDR2 YFSETQ. The CDR3 sequence: CASSLAGQGATEAFF. The CDR3, as DNA: TGCGCCAGCAGCTTGGCGGGACAGGGGGCGACTGAAGCTTTCTTT.

The V and J genes are TRBV7-2 and TRBJ1-4; 12 positions match TRBD1. This CDR3 is 15 amino acids long. Germline loops: CDR1 SGHTA, CDR2 FQGNSA. Unmatched junction bases numbered 4, after V lost 4 bases and J lost 7 bases. CDR3 DNA sequence: TGTGCCAGCAGCTGGGGACAGGGGGCTGCTGAAAAACTGTTTTTT. This codes for CASSWGQGAAEKLFF.

This chain uses TRBV5-1 with TRBJ2-1; possible D gene TRBD1, 5 bases. V shed 0 bases and J shed 8 bases, with 12 bases lying between them. CDR1 SGHRS and CDR2 YFSETQ come from the germline V gene. This CDR3 comprises 14 residues. CDR3 amino acids: CASSLARVWDEQFF. CDR3 sequence (DNA): TGCGCCAGCAGCTTGGCCAGGGTATGGGATGAGCAGTTCTTC.

The gene calls are TRBV5-1 and TRBJ1-1; possibly TRBD1 for D (5 bases). There are 14 residues in the CDR3. V lost 0 bases to trimming and J lost 7 bases, with 13 bases between them. From germline, CDR1 is SGHRS and CDR2 YFSETQ. The CDR3 region is CASSLAQTGGEAFF. CDR3 bases: TGCGCCAGCAGCTTGGCTCAGACCGGGGGTGAAGCTTTCTTT.

In regard to this clone: No DNA is shown, since the ends of the CDR3 on it are uncertain; the CDR3 is the one TCRdb lists. The CDR3 region is CASSLVWGSGTFLYF. The V gene is TRBV7-2, the J gene TRBJ2-3; the D call in the table, TRBD2, was not verified against the DNA. Germline CDR1 is SGHTA and CDR2 is FQGNSA. Both ends counted, the CDR3 spans 15 residues.

DNA of the CDR3: TGTGCCAGTAGTATAGGGGGCCAGAACACTGAAGCTTTCTTT. Translated: CASSIGGQNTEAFF. The chain combines TRBV19 with TRBJ1-1; D is perhaps TRBD1 (5 bases). Between the trimmed V and J ends, which lost 1 base and 1 base, there was a span of 7 bases. The CDR3 length is 14 residues. Germline V gives CDR1 LNHDA, CDR2 SQIVND (reference sequence).

This clone was seen a handful of times. The chain is built from TRBV10-3 and TRBJ2-5; 10 bases map to TRBD1. This CDR3 is built from 16 residues. Trimming at V came to 4 bases and at J to 1 base, leaving 6 bases not matched to a gene. Germline CDR1 is ENHRY and CDR2 is SYGVKD. Written as DNA, the CDR3 is TGTGCCATCAGTGGAGGGACAGGGGTCCCCCAAGAGACCCAGTACTTC. This sequence encodes CAISGGTGVPQETQYF.

This sequence joins TRBV15 and TRBJ1-4; a weak D match, TRBD1 (6 bases). In germline, CDR1 is LNHNV, CDR2 YYDKDF (reference sequence). This CDR3 comprises 16 residues. V was cut by 1 base and J by 5 bases, with 14 bases left in between. Written as DNA, the CDR3 is TGTGCCACCAGCAGAGTTCCGACAGGCGGGAATGAAAAACTGTTTTTT. Amino acid sequence: CATSRVPTGGNEKLFF.